This paragraph covers one T cell receptor (beta chain) sequence. Antigen: not known. The sample originates from a study of cytomegalovirus exposure and HLA in healthy donors. As for the study in general: There were approximately 80 million unique TCRs (from HLA-typed donors) in an early data release.

General study points: In a later analysis, a genetic analysis reported fewer productive-TCR N-insertions in an Asian-associated ancestry cluster than the cohort average.

PCR employed 60 Vbeta and 13 Jbeta primers. TCRdb keeps only in-frame clones here, not all; method: immunoSEQ multiplex PCR. Here the sample spans approximately 98,000 clones, 75% to 85% being singletons. Germline V CDR1 and CDR2: LNHNV, YYDKDF (reference sequence). The CDR3 contains 15 residues. The V end lost 11 bases, the J end lost 0 bases, and 17 bases lay between the germline ends. The origin of this receptor is a man aged 18-30 years in good health and CMV-seropositive. Sequencing input: PBMCs. The V call is TRBV15, the J call TRBJ2-1; D unclear. CDR3 loop: CAAGAVVSSYNEQFF. In nucleotides, the CDR3 is TGTGCCGCCGGCGCGGTTGTCAGCTCCTACAATGAGCAGTTCTTC.